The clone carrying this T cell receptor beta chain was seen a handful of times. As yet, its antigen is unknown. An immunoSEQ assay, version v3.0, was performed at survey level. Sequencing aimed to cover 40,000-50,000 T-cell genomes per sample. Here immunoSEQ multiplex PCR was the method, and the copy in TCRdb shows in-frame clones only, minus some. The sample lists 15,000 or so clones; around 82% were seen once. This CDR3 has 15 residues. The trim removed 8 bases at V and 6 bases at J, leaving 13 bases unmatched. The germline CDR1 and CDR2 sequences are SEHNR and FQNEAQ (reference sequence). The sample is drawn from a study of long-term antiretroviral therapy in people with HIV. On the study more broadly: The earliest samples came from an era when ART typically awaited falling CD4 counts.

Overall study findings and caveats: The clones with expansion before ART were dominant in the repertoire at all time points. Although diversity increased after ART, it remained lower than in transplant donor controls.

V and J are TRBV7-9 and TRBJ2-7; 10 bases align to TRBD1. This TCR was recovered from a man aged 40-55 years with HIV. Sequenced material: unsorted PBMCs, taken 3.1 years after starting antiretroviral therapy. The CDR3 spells CASVAPGTGDSEQYF. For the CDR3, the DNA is TGTGCCAGCGTCGCTCCCGGGACAGGGGATTCCGAGCAGTACTTC.